These 32 T cell receptor beta chains were sequenced from one sample in a study of T-cell memory formation after mild COVID-19. TCRdb re-derived calls from the 5' RACE reads in MiXCR, one entry per CDR3 protein. The table has 410,000 or so distinct CDR3 sequences, more than 20% seen once. Input material: PBMCs or a T cell subset sorted from them (not recorded which). The receptor source for this set is an adult woman who had mild COVID-19 (a few samples of this study predate the infection). Cell type and time point are not known.

The chain is built from TRBV30 and TRBJ1-2, with a weak D call TRBD1 (5 bases). The germline CDR1 and CDR2 sequences are GTSNPN and SVGIG (reference sequence). V was trimmed by 3 bases and J by 2 bases, leaving 10 bases between them. The CDR3 runs to 13 residues. The CDR3 DNA follows: TGTGCCTGGAGAAGGGGCGACAACTATGGCTACACCTTC. As protein: CAWRRGDNYGYTF.

This clonotype was recorded a few times. The J gene is TRBJ1-5, the V gene TRBV2, with D possibly TRBD1 on 6 matching bases. CDR1 is SNHLY, CDR2 FYNNEI, per germline. Trimming took 4 bases from V and 5 from J, leaving 12 bases between them. This CDR3 region has 14 residues. CDR3 loop: CASSVKRGDQPQHF. The CDR3 DNA sequence: TGTGCCAGCAGTGTGAAAAGGGGGGATCAGCCCCAGCATTTT.

The rearrangement links TRBV27 to TRBJ2-7; 8 bases match TRBD1. V shed 6 bases and J 2 bases; nucleotides not matched to a gene: 6. The CDR3 is 14 residues long. CDR1 is MNHEY and CDR2 is SMNVEV in the germline V gene (reference sequence). CDR3 sequence: CASRPDRETYEQYF. As DNA, the CDR3 is TGTGCCAGCAGGCCGGACAGGGAAACCTACGAGCAGTACTTC.

The chain uses TRBV5-1 and TRBJ2-3; 8 bases fit TRBD2. Trimming at V came to 4 bases and at J to 0 bases, leaving 7 bases not matched to a gene. The CDR3 has 16 amino acids. Germline V lookup: CDR1 SGHRS, CDR2 YFSETQ. The CDR3, as DNA: TGCGCCAGCAGCAGGGGACTAGTCGGAAGCACAGATACGCAGTATTTT. Amino acid sequence: CASSRGLVGSTDTQYF.

This clonotype was observed a handful of times. The J gene is TRBJ1-6, the V gene TRBV29-1, with TRBD1 as a possible D gene (6 bases). Germline loops: CDR1 SQVTM, CDR2 ANQGSEA. Trimming shortened V by 0 bases and J by 7 bases, and 7 bases separated the two germline ends. This CDR3 spans 13 amino acids. This CDR3 reads CSVEEGANSPLHF. The CDR3 region has the DNA TGCAGCGTTGAAGAGGGGGCGAATTCACCCCTCCACTTT.

J is TRBJ2-7 and V is TRBV6-5, with 8 bases fitting TRBD2. Per germline, CDR1 MNHEY and CDR2 SVGAGI. V dropped 0 bases and J dropped 8; count of bases not matched to a gene: 6. This CDR3 is built from 14 residues. CDR3 nucleotides: TGTGCCAGCAGTTACTCGGGACTAGTGGATCAGCAGTACTTC. This translates into CASSYSGLVDQQYF.

The rearrangement links TRBV2 to TRBJ2-6; 12 bases are shared with TRBD2. The ends lost 8 bases at V and 0 bases at J; junction bases unmatched: 5. Germline V CDR1 and CDR2: SNHLY, FYNNEI. The CDR3 totals 17 residues. The CDR3 nucleotides read TGTGCCAGCTCCCGACTAGCGGGGGACTCTGGGGCCAACGTCCTGACTTTC. It encodes CASSRLAGDSGANVLTF.

This rearrangement joins TRBV7-3 to TRBJ2-6, with 7 bases lining up with TRBD2. The CDR3 is 14 amino acids. Germline V gives CDR1 SGHTA, CDR2 FQGTGA. With V trimmed by 5 bases and J by 4 bases, 2 bases remained unmatched. Here the CDR3 DNA reads TGTGCCAGCAGCCTGGGACTAGGGGCCAACGTCCTGACTTTC. Protein sequence: CASSLGLGANVLTF.

This clonotype was picked up a small number of times. The CDR3: CASSLPPSYEQYF. The CDR3 DNA sequence: TGTGCCAGCAGTTTACCTCCATCCTACGAGCAGTACTTC. The chain links TRBV12-3 or TRBV12-4 to TRBJ2-7; D gene ambiguous. The CDR3 length is 13 residues. With 2 bases removed from V and 1 base from J, the gap between germline ends came to 6 bases.

The rearrangement uses TRBV14 and TRBJ2-7; D gene unclear. The CDR3 has 16 amino acids. The germline V gene encodes CDR1 SGHDN and CDR2 FVKESK. V was cut by 1 base and J by 7 bases, with 20 bases left in between. CDR3 DNA sequence: TGTGCCAGCAGCCAAGTCAGGCCGGGTCCCAGGTGGGAGCAGTACTTC. Translating it yields CASSQVRPGPRWEQYF.

This chain links TRBV7-6 with TRBJ2-3, with 10 positions matching TRBD2. The V segment lost 0 bases and the J segment 9 bases; nucleotides outside the gene matches: 9. Germline V gene sequence: CDR1 SGHVS, CDR2 FNYEAQ. The CDR3 has 16 residues. Here the CDR3 reads CASSLASGRALGTQYF. The CDR3 bases are TGTGCCAGCAGCTTAGCGAGCGGGAGGGCCCTGGGGACGCAGTATTTT.

This clonotype has only a few counts. The chain uses TRBV5-4 and TRBJ2-3; 10 bases are a match to TRBD1. Trimming took 2 bases from V and 3 from J; bases not matched to a gene: 3. The germline V gene has CDR1 SGHNT and CDR2 YYREEE (reference sequence). The CDR3 consists of 15 residues. This CDR3 reads CASSLWDRGTDTQYF. The CDR3 DNA reads TGTGCCAGCAGCTTATGGGACAGGGGTACAGATACGCAGTATTTT.

This chain links TRBV12-3 or TRBV12-4 with TRBJ1-1; D not resolved. The CDR3 extends over 12 amino acids. The germline V and J ends were trimmed by 5 bases and 7 bases, with 11 bases remaining between them. This chain's CDR3 is CASSTLRGEAFF. The CDR3 nucleotides are TGTGCCAGCAGTACATTGCGGGGTGAAGCTTTCTTT.

The rearrangement joins TRBV12-3 or TRBV12-4 to TRBJ1-5, with no clear D. This CDR3 spans 14 amino acids. V lost 1 base, J lost 9 bases, and 13 bases lay in between. The CDR3 reads CASSLGRARAPQHF. The CDR3 nucleotides read TGTGCCAGCAGTTTAGGTCGGGCTAGGGCGCCCCAGCATTTT.

In its sample, this clonotype was seen a few times. V usage is TRBV24-1 and J usage is TRBJ2-1; D assignment may be TRBD1 or TRBD2 (5 bases each). Germline assignment: CDR1 KGHDR and CDR2 SFDVKD. The germline V and J ends were trimmed by 5 bases and 2 bases, with 12 bases remaining between them. The CDR3 sequence is 15 residues long. The CDR3, as DNA: TGTGCCACCAGTGCTGGGACCGCCGCCTACAATGAGCAGTTCTTC. Amino acids: CATSAGTAAYNEQFF.

This clonotype was seen a few times. The rearrangement links TRBV20-1 to TRBJ2-7; 7 nucleotides align to TRBD1. This CDR3 region has 12 residues. J lost 3 bases, V lost 4 bases, and 3 bases had no gene match. Germline-derived CDR1 and CDR2 are DFQATT and SNEGSKA (reference sequence). The CDR3 DNA reads TGCAGTGCTAATGACAGGGACTACGAGCAGTACTTC. Amino acid sequence: CSANDRDYEQYF.

This clonotype was seen a handful of times. The V call is TRBV18, the J call TRBJ1-1, with D tentatively TRBD1 (5 bases). CDR1 and CDR2 (germline): KGHSH, LQKENI. CDR3 length: 12 amino acids. Trimming stripped 3 bases from V and 7 bases from J, with 9 bases between. CDR3 protein: CASSPAGGEAFF. The CDR3 DNA sequence: TGTGCCAGCTCACCGGCGGGGGGTGAAGCTTTCTTT.

The chain joins TRBV3-1 to TRBJ1-1; D unresolved. The CDR3 has 15 amino acids. Per germline, CDR1 LGHDT and CDR2 YNNKEL (reference sequence). V was cut by 0 bases and J by 6 bases, with 14 bases left in between. CDR3 nucleotides: TGTGCCAGCAGCCAAGATTCTCGTTGGGAGCCTGAAGCTTTCTTT. It translates to CASSQDSRWEPEAFF.

This chain links TRBV7-3 with TRBJ2-1; perhaps D is TRBD1 or TRBD2 (6 bases each). Trimming took off 4 bases at V and 0 bases at J, with 25 bases between the two ends. This CDR3 is 20 amino acids long. CDR1 is SGHTA, CDR2 FQGTGA, per germline. CDR3 residues: CASSSLSLIHREVSYNEQFF. The DNA of the CDR3 is TGTGCCAGCAGCTCCCTTTCCCTAATACACAGGGAGGTCTCCTACAATGAGCAGTTCTTC.

The chain links TRBV20-1 to TRBJ2-3, with unresolved D. V was clipped by 0 bases and J by 7 bases, with 14 bases between them. This CDR3 comprises 14 residues. Germline V gives CDR1 DFQATT, CDR2 SNEGSKA (reference sequence). In DNA, the CDR3 is TGCAGTGCTAGAGAGGTTGCAACAGCCAATACGCAGTATTTT. This encodes CSAREVATANTQYF.

The gene calls are TRBV7-8 and TRBJ1-1, with a possible D match to TRBD1 (5 bases). Germline CDR1 reads SGHVS; CDR2 reads FQNEAQ. CDR3 length: 16 residues. Deletions cut 0 bases from V and 3 bases from J, with 14 bases between. For the CDR3, the DNA is TGTGCCAGCAGCTTAGCTTCGGGACCCGGGCACACTGAAGCTTTCTTT. It codes for CASSLASGPGHTEAFF.

The chain couples TRBV19 to TRBJ1-2; D call uncertain. Between the trimmed V and J ends, which lost 8 bases and 5 bases, there was a span of 12 bases. The CDR3 sequence is 12 residues long. Germline V gene data show CDR1 as LNHDA and CDR2 as SQIVND (reference sequence). CDR3 sequence reads: CASVGRRYGYTF. The CDR3 DNA is TGTGCCAGTGTAGGAAGAAGGTATGGCTACACCTTC.

Here the CDR3 DNA reads TGTGCCACCAGTGCCGGGGTTGTTAATGAGCAGTTCTTC. Translating gives CATSAGVVNEQFF. The J gene is TRBJ2-1, the V gene TRBV24-1, with D perhaps TRBD2 (5 bases). V lost 5 bases, J lost 7 bases, and 11 bases lay in between. Looked up from germline, CDR1 is KGHDR and CDR2 is SFDVKD. The CDR3 contains 13 residues.

CDR3 DNA sequence: TGCGCCAGCAGCCTTTCCCCGGGGCAAGGGAACACTGAAGCTTTCTTT. Its translation is CASSLSPGQGNTEAFF. The chain carries TRBV4-1 and TRBJ1-1; tentatively, D is TRBD1 (5 bases). The CDR3 covers 16 residues. The V gene's germline CDR1 is MGHRA and CDR2 YSYEKL. V lost 4 bases and J lost 1, with 16 bases in between.

This sequence joins TRBV12-3 or TRBV12-4 and TRBJ2-1, with 8 bases fitting TRBD2. The V segment lost 7 bases and the J segment 6 bases; nucleotides outside the gene matches: 11. This CDR3 is built from 15 residues. The CDR3, as DNA: TGTGCCAGCACCTCCTGGGCGGGGGGACGCAATGAGCAGTTCTTC. The encoded protein is CASTSWAGGRNEQFF.

This clonotype has only a few counts. This rearrangement joins TRBV14 to TRBJ2-5, with 13 bases identical to TRBD2. This CDR3 has 17 residues. The germline CDR1 and CDR2 sequences are SGHDN and FVKESK. With 0 bases clipped from V and 4 bases from J, the junction kept 5 bases outside the gene matches. CDR3 coding DNA: TGTGCCAGCAGCCAAGATCTTACTAGCGGGAGGGGAGAGACCCAGTACTTC. Encoded protein: CASSQDLTSGRGETQYF.

In this sample, this clonotype turned up a few times. This rearrangement joins TRBV12-3 or TRBV12-4 to TRBJ2-1, with D maybe TRBD2 (5 bases). The CDR3 spans 16 residues. V gave up 1 base and J gave up 0 bases, with 10 bases separating them. The CDR3 sequence is CASSLDAGLSYNEQFF. In DNA, the CDR3 is TGTGCCAGCAGTTTAGACGCGGGCCTCTCCTACAATGAGCAGTTCTTC.

This clonotype was observed a few times. This rearrangement joins TRBV20-1 to TRBJ2-2; D possibly uses TRBD1 or TRBD2 (6 bases each). V dropped 3 bases and J dropped 4 bases, with 21 bases sitting between them. Per germline, CDR1 DFQATT and CDR2 SNEGSKA (reference sequence). This CDR3 is 17 amino acids long. The CDR3 spells CSASLVGGRVGTGELFF. CDR3 bases: TGCAGTGCTAGCCTCGTCGGGGGCCGGGTGGGCACCGGGGAGCTGTTTTTT.

This clonotype has only a few counts. V is TRBV9 and J is TRBJ2-2, with a possible D match to TRBD1 (7 bases). The CDR3 runs 14 residues. Germline V gives CDR1 SGDLS, CDR2 YYNGEE. V was pared by 3 bases and J by 7 bases, with 13 bases between. CDR3 sequence (DNA): TGTGCCAGCAGCGCAGGGGGGCTGGTCGGGGAGCTGTTTTTT. It codes for CASSAGGLVGELFF.

This clonotype was seen a few times. This chain links TRBV12-3 or TRBV12-4 with TRBJ1-1; 7 bases match TRBD1. CDR3 length equals 13 residues. Germline trimming cut 7 bases from V and 3 bases from J; bases unmatched to any gene: 5. The CDR3 bases are TGTGCCAGCATTGGACAGGCATACACTGAAGCTTTCTTT. The encoded protein is CASIGQAYTEAFF.

This chain joins TRBV20-1 and TRBJ1-4; 8 bases are shared with TRBD1. CDR1 and CDR2 from the germline V gene are DFQATT and SNEGSKA (reference sequence). The J segment lost 6 bases and the V segment lost 1 base, leaving 7 bases of the junction unmatched. The CDR3 covers 15 residues. CDR3 protein: CSARAYRGEDEKLFF. In DNA, the CDR3 is TGCAGTGCTAGAGCCTACAGGGGGGAGGATGAAAAACTGTTTTTT.

The chain is built from TRBV5-1 and TRBJ2-1, with TRBD2 matching 10 bases. The CDR3 is 16 amino acids. Germline V gene lookup returns CDR1 SGHRS and CDR2 YFSETQ. Unmatched junction bases numbered 7, after V lost 0 bases and J lost 7 bases. CDR3 DNA: TGCGCCAGCAGCTTGGGAAGCGGGGGGGATTTTAATGAGCAGTTCTTC. It encodes CASSLGSGGDFNEQFF.